This record looks at one T cell receptor beta chain sequence and its context. The antigen is undetermined. At deep level, the assay was performed. Using immunoSEQ multiplex PCR, the repertoire was profiled, and TCRdb retains in-frame clones only, with some absent. Of about 300,000 clones listed, around 74% are singletons. The CDR3 is 13 residues long. Germline loops: CDR1 SGHDT, CDR2 YYEEEE. The J segment lost 9 bases and the V segment lost 3 bases, leaving 4 bases of the junction unmatched. The data belong to a study of shared clonotypes between healthy human individuals. CD4+ cell separation produced CD45RA+ naive and CD45RA-negative memory subsets. The study's findings and limits: Estimated richness was generally greater in naive than memory subsets.

The sequencing sample was made of memory CD4+ T cells sorted from blood. Noted subset: CD45RA-negative fraction. The clonotype was recovered from a young man in good health. The rearrangement joins TRBV5-6 to TRBJ2-4; 9 nucleotides align to TRBD1. The CDR3 loop is CASSWDRAVIQYF. CDR3 DNA: TGTGCCAGCAGCTGGGACAGGGCGGTCATTCAGTACTTC.